The text below deals with one T cell receptor (beta chain). Its target is unknown. This entry comes from a study of beta chain features in type 1 diabetes. The study, taken as a whole, reports: Shorter TCRB CDR3s, moderately but significantly so, were found in Type 1 diabetes patients in all four CD4+ subsets. Among patients, naive, central memory and Treg TCRB repertoires appeared more similar than among healthy donors.

Germline V gives CDR1 LGHNA, CDR2 YSLEER. Trimming stripped 0 bases from V and 3 bases from J, with 18 bases between. The CDR3 extends over 17 amino acids. Isolated RNA was reverse transcribed in full, so expressed TCRB transcripts were sequenced. The assay was immunoSEQ multiplex PCR, and TCRdb's table has in-frame clones only and misses some. The data contain some 170,000 clones, 63% of them seen just once; the ten biggest clones take up approximately 0.09%. This receptor was taken from a man aged 25 to 40 with type 1 diabetes. J is TRBJ2-7 and V is TRBV4-3; D not certain. The sequenced sample consisted of naive CD4+ T cells from blood. The CDR3 coding sequence is TGCGCCAGCAGCCAAGATCTCAGCGATAGGCCCCTCTACGAGCAGTACTTC. Translation gives CASSQDLSDRPLYEQYF.